The rows below give T cell receptor beta chains drawn from one sample of a study of cytomegalovirus exposure and HLA in healthy donors. Sequencing used immunoSEQ multiplex PCR; TCRdb keeps in-frame clones, though not all of them. Of 150,000 to 200,000 clones listed, roughly four fifths were seen once; the top ten hold 1.6%. The sample was PBMCs. These receptors were obtained from a man aged 45-65 years in good health and CMV-seronegative. The CDR3 runs from the conserved cysteine through the conserved F or W. D genes are given only for firm matches. Clone size is shown for a subset of rows, as once, few, many or a class of expanded clone.

DNA: TGCGCCAGCAGCCAAGTTTTCGCGGGGGGCCTCCTCACCTACGAGCAGTACTTC
CDR3: CASSQVFAGGLLTYEQYF
D: TRBD2
V: TRBV4-3
size: once
J: TRBJ2-7

DNA: TGTGCCAGCAGCGTACAGGGGGTTCGGACCTCTGAAGCTTTCTTT
CDR3: CASSVQGVRTSEAFF
D: TRBD1
V: TRBV7-2
size: once
J: TRBJ1-1

DNA: TGTGCCAGCAGCGTCACAGGAGTTTATTCTGGAAACACCATATATTTT
CDR3: CASSVTGVYSGNTIYF
D: NA
V: TRBV7-2
size: NA
J: TRBJ1-3

DNA: TGTGCCAGCTCACCACCCCTCGGACAGGGTACCGGGGAGCTGTTTTTT
CDR3: CASSPPLGQGTGELFF
D: TRBD1
V: TRBV18
size: NA
J: TRBJ2-2

DNA: TGTGCCAGCTGGGACAGGCCCGGGGAGCTGTTTTTT
CDR3: CASWDRPGELFF
D: TRBD1
V: TRBV27
size: NA
J: TRBJ2-2

DNA: TGCAGCGTCGTGACAGGGTTTGTAGGAAACACCATATATTTT
CDR3: CSVVTGFVGNTIYF
D: TRBD1
V: TRBV29-1
size: NA
J: TRBJ1-3

DNA: TGCGCCAGCAGCCAAGTCCCCGTGGGCAGGGGAAGCGAGCAGTACTTC
CDR3: CASSQVPVGRGSEQYF
D: NA
V: TRBV4-1
size: NA
J: TRBJ2-7

DNA: TGTGCCAGCAGCTCCCCGGACAGGTCCAACATTCAGTACTTC
CDR3: CASSSPDRSNIQYF
D: TRBD1
V: TRBV7-3
size: NA
J: TRBJ2-4

DNA: TGTGCCATCAGCTGGGACAGCCAAGAGACCCAGTACTTC
CDR3: CAISWDSQETQYF
D: TRBD1
V: TRBV10-3
size: NA
J: TRBJ2-5

DNA: TGTGCCAGCAGCCTACTAGGCAAAGGGACAGGGGGCGAAGGCACTGAAGCTTTCTTT
CDR3: CASSLLGKGTGGEGTEAFF
D: TRBD1
V: TRBV5-6
size: few
J: TRBJ1-1

DNA: TGCGCCAGCAGCCACGGACTAGCGGGAGGGTTTACGTACACCGGGGAGCTGTTTTTT
CDR3: CASSHGLAGGFTYTGELFF
D: TRBD2
V: TRBV4-1
size: NA
J: TRBJ2-2

DNA: TGTGCCAGCAGTCCTAGTAGCGGGGAAGATCAGCCCCAGCATTTT
CDR3: CASSPSSGEDQPQHF
D: NA
V: TRBV6-1
size: few
J: TRBJ1-5

DNA: TGTGCCAGCAGAGCCACAGGGTTCGAGCCTAACTATGGCTACACCTTC
CDR3: CASRATGFEPNYGYTF
D: NA
V: TRBV6-6
size: NA
J: TRBJ1-2

DNA: TGTGCCAGCAGTTGGGAACAGCGGCGAGCAAAAGAGACCCAGTACTTC
CDR3: CASSWEQRRAKETQYF
D: NA
V: TRBV6-5
size: NA
J: TRBJ2-5

DNA: TGTGCCAGCAGCCTAGCGGGCGTCAGCCTTTACTATGGCTACACCTTC
CDR3: CASSLAGVSLYYGYTF
D: NA
V: TRBV7-2
size: NA
J: TRBJ1-2

DNA: TGTGCCAGCAGCTTAGTATACGAGCAGTACTTC
CDR3: CASSLVYEQYF
D: NA
V: TRBV7-2
size: once
J: TRBJ2-7

DNA: TGCAGTGCCCTCGGTTTGTCTGAAGCTTTCTTT
CDR3: CSALGLSEAFF
D: NA
V: TRBV20-1
size: NA
J: TRBJ1-1

DNA: TGTGCCAGCAGCTTATTGGTCAGAAGTCCTAGCGAGCAGTACTTC
CDR3: CASSLLVRSPSEQYF
D: NA
V: TRBV7-2
size: NA
J: TRBJ2-7

DNA: TGTGCCAGCAGCAACCGACAGGGGGCGCATATTATGGAGTACAATGAGCAGTTCTTC
CDR3: CASSNRQGAHIMEYNEQFF
D: TRBD1
V: TRBV7-2
size: NA
J: TRBJ2-1

DNA: TGCGCCAGCAGCCAAGATCGGGAACTCCTAAGGTGGGGGACTAGTGAAAAACTGTTTTTT
CDR3: CASSQDRELLRWGTSEKLFF
D: NA
V: TRBV4-3
size: NA
J: TRBJ1-4

DNA: TGCGCCAGCAGCTTGGACAGAAACACCGGGGAGCTGTTTTTT
CDR3: CASSLDRNTGELFF
D: NA
V: TRBV5-1
size: once
J: TRBJ2-2

DNA: TGCGCCAGCAGCCCATCACCACAGGGGGTCTCCTACGAGCAGTACTTC
CDR3: CASSPSPQGVSYEQYF
D: TRBD1
V: TRBV5-1
size: NA
J: TRBJ2-7

DNA: TGCAGCGTTGGACTACCAGGTGATGGAGAGCAGTTCTTC
CDR3: CSVGLPGDGEQFF
D: NA
V: TRBV29-1
size: NA
J: TRBJ2-1

DNA: TGTGCCAGCAGCTTAGCGACAGGGAGGTCTGGAAACACCATATATTTT
CDR3: CASSLATGRSGNTIYF
D: TRBD1
V: TRBV7-9
size: NA
J: TRBJ1-3

DNA: TGTGCCAGTAGTAACTATAACTCCTACGAGCAGTACTTC
CDR3: CASSNYNSYEQYF
D: NA
V: TRBV19
size: NA
J: TRBJ2-7

DNA: TGTGCCAGCAGTTACCTCCTCAGGGGGCATGGCTACACCTTC
CDR3: CASSYLLRGHGYTF
D: TRBD1
V: TRBV28
size: NA
J: TRBJ1-2

DNA: TGTGCCAGCAGCTTAGTTGGACTAGCTACCCAAGAGACCCAGTACTTC
CDR3: CASSLVGLATQETQYF
D: TRBD2
V: TRBV7-2
size: NA
J: TRBJ2-5

DNA: TGTGCCAGCAGCTTAGTGTCGGGGGGGATCACAGATACGCAGTATTTT
CDR3: CASSLVSGGITDTQYF
D: TRBD2
V: TRBV7-2
size: once
J: TRBJ2-3

DNA: TGTGCCAGTACTTCCGGGACAGCCTCCTACGAGCAGTACTTC
CDR3: CASTSGTASYEQYF
D: TRBD1
V: TRBV28
size: once
J: TRBJ2-7

DNA: TGTGCCAGCAGTGAATTGTCTAGCAGCGAGCAGTACTTC
CDR3: CASSELSSSEQYF
D: NA
V: TRBV25-1
size: NA
J: TRBJ2-7

DNA: TGTGCCAGCAGTCCAACCTGGGGGGGAGAAGCTTTCTTT
CDR3: CASSPTWGGEAFF
D: NA
V: TRBV6-5
size: few
J: TRBJ1-1

DNA: TGTGCCAGCAGTGACTCCCCTGGGAGGGTGGGCACTGAAGCTTTCTTT
CDR3: CASSDSPGRVGTEAFF
D: NA
V: TRBV6-4
size: once
J: TRBJ1-1

DNA: TGCGCCAGCAGCTTTAATAGCGGAAACACCGGGGAGCTGTTTTTT
CDR3: CASSFNSGNTGELFF
D: NA
V: TRBV5-1
size: NA
J: TRBJ2-2

DNA: TGTGCCAGTAGTACTACCGGGGGGGGTGGGCCCACAGATACGCAGTATTTT
CDR3: CASSTTGGGGPTDTQYF
D: TRBD2
V: TRBV19
size: NA
J: TRBJ2-3

DNA: TGTGCCAGTAGTATGACAGGGGGAGCCTACGAGCAGTACTTC
CDR3: CASSMTGGAYEQYF
D: TRBD1
V: TRBV19
size: NA
J: TRBJ2-7

DNA: TGCGCCAGCAGCTTTTTAGGAGCAGGGGGCTCCAACGAGCAGTACTTC
CDR3: CASSFLGAGGSNEQYF
D: TRBD1
V: TRBV5-1
size: NA
J: TRBJ2-7

DNA: TGTGCCAGCAGGCAGCCCCAGGGGGGGAACACTGAAGCTTTCTTT
CDR3: CASRQPQGGNTEAFF
D: TRBD1
V: TRBV7-6
size: NA
J: TRBJ1-1

DNA: TGTGCCAGCAGCGGATTAACAGGGGGCACCTTTAATGAAAAACTGTTTTTT
CDR3: CASSGLTGGTFNEKLFF
D: TRBD1
V: TRBV9
size: NA
J: TRBJ1-4

DNA: TGCGCCAGCAGAAGAGGACAGGGTGACCCGACTGGGGCCAACGTCCTGACTTTC
CDR3: CASRRGQGDPTGANVLTF
D: TRBD1
V: TRBV10-1
size: NA
J: TRBJ2-6

DNA: TGTGCCAGCAGCCCACGCAGGGTTGCCGAGCAGTACTTC
CDR3: CASSPRRVAEQYF
D: NA
V: TRBV7-2
size: NA
J: TRBJ2-7

DNA: TGTGCCAGCAGTGAAGCGCTTAGGGGCGTCCGACGCTCTGGAAACACCATATATTTT
CDR3: CASSEALRGVRRSGNTIYF
D: NA
V: TRBV6-1
size: NA
J: TRBJ1-3